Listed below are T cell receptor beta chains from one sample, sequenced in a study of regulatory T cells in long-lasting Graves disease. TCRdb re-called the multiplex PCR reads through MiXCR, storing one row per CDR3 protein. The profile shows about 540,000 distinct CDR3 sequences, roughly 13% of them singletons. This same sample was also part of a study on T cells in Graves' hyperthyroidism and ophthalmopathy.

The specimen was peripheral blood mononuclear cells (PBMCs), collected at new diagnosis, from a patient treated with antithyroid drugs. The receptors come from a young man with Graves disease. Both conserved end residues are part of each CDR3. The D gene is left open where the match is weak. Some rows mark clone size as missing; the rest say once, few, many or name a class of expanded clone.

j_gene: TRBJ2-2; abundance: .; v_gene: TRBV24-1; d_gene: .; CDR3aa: CATGQLTGELFF; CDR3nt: TGTGCCACTGGACAGCTCACCGGAGAGCTGTTTTTT
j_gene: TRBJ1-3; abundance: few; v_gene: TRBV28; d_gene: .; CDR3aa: CASGRNTIYF; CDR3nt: TGTGCCAGCGGGCGAAACACCATATATTTT
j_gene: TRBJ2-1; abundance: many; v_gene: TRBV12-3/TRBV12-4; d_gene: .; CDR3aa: CASSFPGPYNEQFF; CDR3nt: TGTGCCAGCAGTTTCCCAGGACCCTACAATGAGCAGTTCTTC
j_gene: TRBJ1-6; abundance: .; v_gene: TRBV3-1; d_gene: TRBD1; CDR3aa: CASSRTDRGRSPLHF; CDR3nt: TGTGCCAGCAGCCGGACGGACAGGGGCCGGTCACCCCTCCACTTT
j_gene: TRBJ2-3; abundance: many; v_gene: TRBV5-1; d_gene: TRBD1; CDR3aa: CASYLDRSDTQYF; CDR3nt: TGCGCCAGCTACTTGGACAGGTCAGATACGCAGTATTTT
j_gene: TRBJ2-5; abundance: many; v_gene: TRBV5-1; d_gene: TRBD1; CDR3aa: CASQQGARQETQYF; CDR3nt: TGCGCCAGCCAACAGGGGGCGAGACAAGAGACCCAGTACTTC
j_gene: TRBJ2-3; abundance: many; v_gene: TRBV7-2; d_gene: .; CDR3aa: CASSSTRLGPADTQYF; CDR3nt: TGTGCCAGCAGCTCCACTCGTTTAGGCCCTGCAGATACGCAGTATTTT
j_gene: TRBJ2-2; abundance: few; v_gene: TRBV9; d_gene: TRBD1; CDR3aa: CASRQGPQNTGELFF; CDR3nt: TGTGCCAGCCGACAGGGGCCCCAGAACACCGGGGAGCTGTTTTTT
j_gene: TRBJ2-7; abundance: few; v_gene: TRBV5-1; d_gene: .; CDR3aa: CASSLYTGSYEQYF; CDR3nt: TGCGCCAGCAGCTTGTATACAGGGTCCTACGAGCAGTACTTC
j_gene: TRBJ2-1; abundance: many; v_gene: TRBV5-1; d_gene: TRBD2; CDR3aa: CASSLLSGKVNEQFF; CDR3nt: TGCGCCAGCAGCTTGCTCAGCGGGAAGGTCAATGAGCAGTTCTTC
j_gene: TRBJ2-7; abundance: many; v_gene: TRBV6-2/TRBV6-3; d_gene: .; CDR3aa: CASSYWEGAWYEQYF; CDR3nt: TGTGCCAGCAGTTACTGGGAGGGGGCCTGGTACGAGCAGTACTTC
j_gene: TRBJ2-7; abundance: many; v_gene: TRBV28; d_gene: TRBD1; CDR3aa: CASSLQGKDEQYF; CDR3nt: TGTGCCAGCAGCTTACAGGGGAAAGACGAGCAGTACTTC
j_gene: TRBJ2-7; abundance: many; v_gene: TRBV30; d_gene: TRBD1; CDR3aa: CASYRGDPPYEQYF; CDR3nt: TGTGCCTCTTACAGGGGAGACCCTCCCTACGAGCAGTACTTC
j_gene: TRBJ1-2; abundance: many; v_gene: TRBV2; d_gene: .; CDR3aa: CATKTLGYGYTF; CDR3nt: TGTGCCACCAAGACCTTGGGCTATGGCTACACCTTC
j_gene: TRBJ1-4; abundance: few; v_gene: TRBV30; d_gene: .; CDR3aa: CAWSPPGTAEKLFF; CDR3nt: TGTGCCTGGAGTCCTCCCGGGACGGCGGAAAAACTGTTTTTT